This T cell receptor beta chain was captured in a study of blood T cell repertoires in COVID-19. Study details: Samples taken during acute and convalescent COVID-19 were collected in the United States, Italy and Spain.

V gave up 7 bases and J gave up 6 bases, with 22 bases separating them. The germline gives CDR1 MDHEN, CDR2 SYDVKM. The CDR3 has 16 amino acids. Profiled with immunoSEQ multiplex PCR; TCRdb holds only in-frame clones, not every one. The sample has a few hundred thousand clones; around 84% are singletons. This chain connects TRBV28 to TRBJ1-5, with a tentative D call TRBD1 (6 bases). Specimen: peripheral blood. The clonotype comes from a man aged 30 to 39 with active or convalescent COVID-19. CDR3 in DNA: TGTGCCAGCAAGGGGGGGAGGGGGTCGGCAACTCAGCCCCAGCATTTT. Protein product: CASKGGRGSATQPQHF.